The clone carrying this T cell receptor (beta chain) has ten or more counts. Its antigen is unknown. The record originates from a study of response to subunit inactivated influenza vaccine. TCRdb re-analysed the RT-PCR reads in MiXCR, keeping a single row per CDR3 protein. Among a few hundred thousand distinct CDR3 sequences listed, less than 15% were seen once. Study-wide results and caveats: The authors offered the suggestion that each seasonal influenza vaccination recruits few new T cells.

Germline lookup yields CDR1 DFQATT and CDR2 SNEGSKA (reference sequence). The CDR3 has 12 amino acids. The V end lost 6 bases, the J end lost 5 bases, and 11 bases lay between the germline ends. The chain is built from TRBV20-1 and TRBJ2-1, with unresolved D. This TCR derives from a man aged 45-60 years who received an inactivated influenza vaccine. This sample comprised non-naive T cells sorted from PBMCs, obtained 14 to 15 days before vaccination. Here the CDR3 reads CSATPSDNEQFF. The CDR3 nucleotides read TGCAGTGCCACCCCAAGCGACAATGAGCAGTTCTTC.